These 23 T cell receptor beta chains share one sample of origin, sequenced in a study of identical twins. TCRdb re-called the 5' RACE reads with MiXCR, one entry per CDR3 protein. Altogether fewer than 500,000 distinct CDR3 sequences are present, around 24% being singletons, with the ten largest covering approximately 2.9%. These data were also filed under a second study, of T cells expressing NK-cell markers.

The sample was CD4+ T cells sorted from blood. The receptor set was obtained from a woman younger than 30 in good health.

The table lists this clonotype with many counts. The chain couples TRBV7-9 to TRBJ2-1; 13 positions agree with TRBD2. There are 16 residues in the CDR3. The germline V gene encodes CDR1 SEHNR and CDR2 FQNEAQ (reference sequence). V shed 5 bases and J 4 bases; nucleotides not matched to a gene: 5. The CDR3 loop reads CASSPRLAGGYNEQFF. The CDR3, as DNA: TGTGCCAGCAGCCCGAGACTAGCGGGGGGATACAATGAGCAGTTCTTC.

J is TRBJ2-2 and V is TRBV24-1, with D unresolved. The germline V gene has CDR1 KGHDR and CDR2 SFDVKD. The length of the CDR3 is 13 residues. V was pared by 10 bases and J by 0 bases, with 8 bases between. CDR3 residues: CATEDANTGELFF. The DNA for the CDR3 is TGTGCCACTGAAGACGCGAACACCGGGGAGCTGTTTTTT.

This clonotype was seen a handful of times. The chain uses TRBV20-1 and TRBJ2-3; D unclear. Trimming left V 6 bases short and J 6 bases short, with 16 bases between. CDR1 is DFQATT and CDR2 is SNEGSKA in the germline V gene (reference sequence). This CDR3 is built from 13 residues. The CDR3: CSAVVWGRDTQYF. CDR3 coding DNA: TGCAGTGCCGTTGTTTGGGGTAGGGATACGCAGTATTTT.

This sequence joins TRBV12-3 or TRBV12-4 and TRBJ2-3, with a possible D match to TRBD2 (7 bases). The length of the CDR3 is 18 residues. With 4 bases removed from V and 1 base from J, the gap between germline ends came to 21 bases. CDR3 amino acids: CASSSSGGGVIGTDTQYF. The CDR3 DNA follows: TGTGCCAGCAGTTCCTCGGGGGGCGGAGTTATTGGCACAGATACGCAGTATTTT.

A few counts support this clonotype. This chain connects TRBV5-1 to TRBJ2-6; D is undetermined. Germline CDR1 reads SGHRS; CDR2 reads YFSETQ. The CDR3 spans 11 residues. Trimming took 3 bases from V and 9 from J, leaving 4 bases between them. CDR3 sequence (DNA): TGCGCCAGCAGCTCCTACAACGTCCTGACTTTC. It translates to CASSSYNVLTF.

This clonotype was detected only once. The chain uses TRBV20-1 and TRBJ1-6; TRBD1 agrees at 7 bases. The J segment lost 7 bases and the V segment lost 5 bases, leaving 8 bases of the junction unmatched. The CDR3 sequence is 14 residues long. Germline CDR1 reads DFQATT; CDR2 reads SNEGSKA (reference sequence). The DNA of the CDR3 is TGCAGTGCTTTGGATACAGGGGTAAATTCACCCCTCCACTTT. This encodes CSALDTGVNSPLHF.

The chain uses TRBV18 and TRBJ2-1; D remains ambiguous. CDR3 length: 16 residues. Trimming removed 1 base from V and 0 bases from J, with 10 bases in between. Germline CDR1 reads KGHSH; CDR2 reads LQKENI. CDR3 bases: TGTGCCAGCTCACCACAAGCAGTTAGCTCCTACAATGAGCAGTTCTTC. Translation: CASSPQAVSSYNEQFF.

This chain connects TRBV5-1 to TRBJ2-3; TRBD1 is a possible D gene (6 bases). Looked up from germline, CDR1 is SGHRS and CDR2 is YFSETQ. The V and J ends lost 0 bases and 3 bases respectively, with 8 bases between them. The CDR3 has 14 amino acids. CDR3 sequence: CASSLDRVTDTQYF. The DNA for the CDR3 is TGCGCCAGCAGCTTGGACAGGGTAACAGATACGCAGTATTTT.

This rearrangement joins TRBV7-2 to TRBJ2-1; D might be TRBD2 (6 bases). The CDR3 extends over 14 amino acids. Germline CDR1 is SGHTA and CDR2 is FQGNSA. V was clipped by 5 bases and J by 8 bases, with 16 bases between them. CDR3 nucleotide sequence: TGTGCCAGCAGCCCTATCCTAGCGATGGATGAGCAGTTCTTC. Amino acid sequence: CASSPILAMDEQFF.

In its sample, this clonotype was seen a few times. The chain has TRBV5-6 and TRBJ1-5; D unresolved. The CDR3 has 14 residues. Deletions cut 2 bases from V and 0 bases from J, with 6 bases between. Germline V gene data show CDR1 as SGHDT and CDR2 as YYEEEE. CDR3 region: CASSFGYSNQPQHF. CDR3 DNA sequence: TGTGCCAGCAGCTTCGGGTATAGCAATCAGCCCCAGCATTTT.

In its sample, this clonotype was seen a few times. The chain has TRBV10-3 and TRBJ2-7, with TRBD1 matching over 9 bases. Germline assignment: CDR1 ENHRY and CDR2 SYGVKD. V shed 10 bases, J shed 1 base, and the junction held 5 bases outside the gene matches. CDR3 length: 13 amino acids. CDR3 nucleotides: TGTGCCAACGGACAGGGGCGATCCTACGAGCAGTACTTC. Protein: CANGQGRSYEQYF.

This clonotype came up a few times. The chain has TRBV5-4 and TRBJ2-3; TRBD2 agrees at 9 bases. Unmatched junction bases numbered 1, after V lost 2 bases and J lost 0 bases. Germline V gene lookup returns CDR1 SGHNT and CDR2 YYREEE (reference sequence). This CDR3 has 15 residues. Written as DNA, the CDR3 is TGTGCCAGCAGCTTTCTAGCGGGAAGCACAGATACGCAGTATTTT. It translates to CASSFLAGSTDTQYF.

The chain links TRBV19 to TRBJ1-5, with unresolved D. Trimming stripped 3 bases from V and 4 bases from J, with 4 bases between. The CDR3 has 12 residues. CDR1 is LNHDA and CDR2 is SQIVND in the germline V gene (reference sequence). The CDR3 loop reads CASSIKNQPQHF. The CDR3 DNA reads as TGTGCCAGTAGTATTAAGAATCAGCCCCAGCATTTT.

The V and J genes are TRBV20-1 and TRBJ2-2; D is uncertain. CDR3 size: 13 residues. CDR1 is DFQATT, CDR2 SNEGSKA, per germline (reference sequence). The V gene lost 6 bases and the J gene lost 2 bases, with 10 bases spanning the gap. The chain's CDR3 is CSASGPNTGELFF. In DNA, the CDR3 is TGCAGTGCGTCCGGGCCCAACACCGGGGAGCTGTTTTTT.

This clonotype was counted only a few times. V is TRBV29-1 and J is TRBJ2-1; D not resolved. CDR3 size: 10 residues. Deletions cut 7 bases from V and 7 bases from J, with 8 bases between. Germline V lookup: CDR1 SQVTM, CDR2 ANQGSEA. CDR3 bases: TGCAGCGCTGGTGCAAATGAGCAGTTCTTC. Translation: CSAGANEQFF.

This clonotype appeared once. The chain joins TRBV5-1 to TRBJ2-2; 7 positions match TRBD2. This CDR3 is built from 16 residues. The V segment lost 6 bases and the J segment 0 bases; nucleotides outside the gene matches: 8. Germline V CDR1 and CDR2: SGHRS, YFSETQ. The CDR3 region has the DNA TGCGCCAGCACTAGACTAGCCGCAGCGAACACCGGGGAGCTGTTTTTT. It is translated as CASTRLAAANTGELFF. The full variable domain, its missing parts supplied by reference TRBV5-1 and TRBJ2-2, is KAGVTQTPRYLIKTRGQQVTLSCSPISGHRSVSWYQQTPGQGLQFLFEYFSETQRNKGNFPGRFSGRQFSNSRSEMNVSTLELGDSALYLCASTRLAAANTGELFFGEGSRLTVL.

This clonotype was picked up a small number of times. CDR3: CASAPGQALNEQFF. Here the CDR3 DNA reads TGTGCCAGCGCCCCGGGACAGGCTCTCAATGAGCAGTTCTTC. The V gene is TRBV5-4, the J gene TRBJ2-1; 8 positions agree with TRBD1. The CDR3 spans 14 residues. V dropped 7 bases and J dropped 6; count of bases not matched to a gene: 9. Germline CDR1 SGHNT, CDR2 YYREEE (reference sequence).

In the case of this clonotype: A read error may account for a junction end that differs from germline. The chain recombines TRBV10-3 with TRBJ1-5; no reliable D call. The CDR3 is 14 amino acids. Germline assignment: CDR1 ENHRY and CDR2 SYGVKD. Here the CDR3 DNA reads TGTGCCGTCAGCCGAGAAGGGTTTAGTCAGCCCCAGCATTTT. The encoded protein is CAVSREGFSQPQHF.

The table lists this clonotype with a few counts. The genes are TRBV9 and TRBJ2-4; perhaps D is TRBD1 or TRBD2 (5 bases each). The V end lost 4 bases, the J end lost 0 bases, and 11 bases lay between the germline ends. From germline, CDR1 is SGDLS and CDR2 YYNGEE. The CDR3 runs to 15 residues. CDR3 region: CASSREGIAKNIQYF. In DNA form, the CDR3 reads TGTGCCAGCAGCCGTGAGGGGATAGCCAAAAACATTCAGTACTTC.

The chain couples TRBV11-2 to TRBJ2-7; D is unresolved. Germline lookup yields CDR1 SGHAT and CDR2 FQNNGV. There are 13 residues in the CDR3. The ends were cut back, 2 bases at V and 0 bases at J, with 5 bases in the middle. The DNA of the CDR3 is TGTGCCAGCAGCTTATTAGACTCCTACGAGCAGTACTTC. It yields the protein CASSLLDSYEQYF. The whole variable domain, remainder taken from reference TRBV11-2 and TRBJ2-7, is EAGVAQSPRYKIIEKRQSVAFWCNPISGHATLYWYQQILGQGPKLLIQFQNNGVVDDSQLPKDRFSAERLKGVDSTLKIQPAKLEDSAVYLCASSLLDSYEQYFGPGTRLTVT.

Only a few counts were recorded for this clonotype. This chain joins TRBV6-1 and TRBJ1-1; D is possibly TRBD1 (6 bases). CDR3 length: 15 amino acids. The V gene's germline CDR1 is MNHNS and CDR2 SASEGT. V lost 6 bases and J lost 4, with 18 bases in between. CDR3 DNA sequence: TGTGCCAGCAGCCAAACAACAGGGAGAGGCACTGAAGCTTTCTTT. Amino acid sequence: CASSQTTGRGTEAFF.

This clonotype was seen a handful of times. The chain recombines TRBV12-5 with TRBJ2-4; the D gene is possibly TRBD1 (6 bases). Germline assignment: CDR1 LGHNT and CDR2 FRNRAP. V lost 3 bases and J lost 7, with 10 bases in between. This CDR3 has 13 residues. In DNA form, the CDR3 reads TGTGCTAGTGGTTTACAGGGTGGGAACATTCAGTACTTC. Protein product: CASGLQGGNIQYF.

Turning to this clonotype: One junction end disagrees with the germline gene, perhaps due to a read error. The chain uses TRBV2 and TRBJ1-5; TRBD1 matches at 9 bases. The CDR3 sequence is 18 residues long. Germline V gene lookup returns CDR1 SNHLY and CDR2 FYNNEI. CDR3 in DNA: TGTACCAGCAGTCCCGCGGACAGGGGTGGCTATAGCAATCAGCCCCAGCATTTT. It yields the protein CTSSPADRGGYSNQPQHF.